This T cell receptor (beta chain) stems from a study of CD8+CD57+ T cells in acquired aplastic anemia. Study overall: DNA per sorted CD4+ or CD8+ sample ranged roughly 0.19 to 30 ug, averaging 3.2 ug.

Concerning this clonotype: Its antigen is as yet unknown.

Germline CDR1 SGHTA, CDR2 FQGTGA. Trimming removed 3 bases from V and 6 bases from J, with 10 bases in between. This CDR3 has 13 amino acids. Overall study results and limits: Overlap between patients and controls comprised about 30 CD8+ CDR3 sequences.

Profiling of TCR beta VDJ combinations and CDR3 sequences used genomic DNA as template. One entry per CDR3 protein results from TCRdb running MiXCR on the reads. The sample has some 82,000 distinct CDR3 sequences; under 50% are singletons. The specimen was sorted CD4+, CD8+, or CD8+CD57+ T cells (not recorded which) from PBMCs. The genes are TRBV7-3 and TRBJ2-3; D is uncertain. This TCR was recovered from a human donor in good health, serving as a control. The CDR3 nucleotides are TGTGCCAGCAGCTTTACATCGGCCGATACGCAGTATTTT. This encodes CASSFTSADTQYF.